This is a list of T cell receptor beta chains from one sample in a study of T-cell memory formation after mild COVID-19. Each CDR3 protein gets one entry after TCRdb re-called the 5' RACE reads with MiXCR. The sample consists of 290,000 or so distinct CDR3 sequences, 15% to 20% of them appearing once. Sequencing was performed on PBMCs or a T cell subset sorted from them (not recorded which). The source is a man aged 18 to 29 who had mild COVID-19 (a few samples of this study predate the infection). Cell type and time point are not known. The CDR3 runs from the conserved cysteine through the conserved F or W. A D gene is named only where the DNA matches it firmly. Size is omitted from some rows. Given values are once, few, many or a class for expanded clones.

.	15	TRBV7-2	many	TRBJ2-3	CASNLASGPVDTQYF	TGTGCCAGCAATTTAGCGTCGGGGCCAGTAGATACGCAGTATTTT
.	13	TRBV18	.	TRBJ1-2	CASSRGTGEGYTF	TGTGCCAGCTCACGGGGCACGGGTGAAGGCTACACCTTC
.	12	TRBV20-1	.	TRBJ1-2	CSARDLSLGYTF	TGCAGTGCTAGAGATCTGTCCTTAGGCTACACCTTC
.	14	TRBV20-1	few	TRBJ2-6	CSAINSSGANVLTF	TGCAGTGCCATCAACTCCTCTGGGGCCAACGTCCTGACTTTC
.	16	TRBV7-2	few	TRBJ1-5	CASSSSVGRSNQPQHF	TGTGCCAGCAGCTCGTCCGTCGGCAGATCTAATCAGCCCCAGCATTTT
TRBD1	16	TRBV20-1	.	TRBJ2-7	CSASDTGQAITYEQYF	TGCAGTGCTAGCGACACTGGACAGGCCATTACCTACGAGCAGTACTTC
.	14	TRBV15	few	TRBJ1-4	CATSLLSGREKLFF	TGTGCCACCAGCCTCTTGAGTGGGAGAGAAAAACTGTTTTTT
.	15	TRBV6-5	.	TRBJ1-4	CASSYSGQTNEKLFF	TGTGCCAGCAGTTACTCAGGGCAAACTAATGAAAAACTGTTTTTT
TRBD2	17	TRBV4-3	.	TRBJ2-3	CASSQERMGGGTDTQYF	TGCGCCAGCAGCCAAGAGCGAATGGGCGGGGGGACAGATACGCAGTATTTT
TRBD2	14	TRBV19	.	TRBJ2-7	CASRRLAGSYEQYF	TGTGCCAGTAGGAGACTAGCGGGGAGCTACGAGCAGTACTTC
.	13	TRBV5-5	.	TRBJ2-7	CASSGGHSYEQYF	TGTGCCAGCAGCGGGGGACATTCCTACGAGCAGTACTTC
.	14	TRBV11-2	few	TRBJ2-5	CASSSYGQQETQYF	TGTGCCAGCAGCTCCTATGGACAGCAAGAGACCCAGTACTTC
TRBD1	15	TRBV4-3	.	TRBJ2-2	CASSRWTGTAGELFF	TGCGCCAGCAGCCGTTGGACAGGCACCGCCGGGGAGCTGTTTTTT
.	13	TRBV6-5	few	TRBJ2-7	CASRSTLFYEQYF	TGTGCCAGCAGATCTACACTATTCTACGAGCAGTACTTC
.	14	TRBV6-2/TRBV6-3	.	TRBJ2-1	CASSPRGPLGEQFF	TGTGCCAGCAGCCCACGGGGGCCCCTCGGGGAGCAGTTCTTC
TRBD1	13	TRBV20-1	.	TRBJ1-1	CSAIGGRGGSAFF	TGCAGTGCTATAGGGGGCAGGGGCGGGTCGGCTTTCTTT
TRBD1	15	TRBV12-3/TRBV12-4	.	TRBJ2-5	CASSYGTGDQETQYF	TGTGCCAGCAGTTATGGGACAGGGGACCAAGAGACCCAGTACTTC
.	13	TRBV6-1	.	TRBJ1-2	CASSDLRTYGYTF	TGTGCCAGCAGTGACCTCCGGACATATGGCTACACCTTC
.	14	TRBV5-1	few	TRBJ2-1	CASSISGTLNEQFF	TGCGCCAGCAGCATTTCCGGGACACTTAATGAGCAGTTCTTC
.	13	TRBV7-8	.	TRBJ2-1	CASSLRVMDEQFF	TGTGCCAGCAGCTTAAGGGTGATGGATGAGCAGTTCTTC
.	15	TRBV20-1	.	TRBJ2-1	CSARDQALRRGEQFF	TGCAGTGCTAGAGATCAGGCCCTTCGGCGCGGAGAGCAGTTCTTC
.	14	TRBV20-1	few	TRBJ2-7	CSARGGTGDYEQYF	TGCAGTGCACGAGGGGGGACGGGTGACTACGAGCAGTACTTC
.	15	TRBV3-1	.	TRBJ1-5	CASSQGPSGYQPQHF	TGTGCCAGCAGCCAAGGGCCCTCGGGCTATCAGCCCCAGCATTTT
.	15	TRBV20-1	few	TRBJ2-1	CSARRAGVTYNEQFF	TGCAGTGCTAGACGTGCCGGTGTCACCTACAATGAGCAGTTCTTC
TRBD2	16	TRBV7-9	few	TRBJ2-3	CASSARGGGAADTQYF	TGTGCCAGCAGCGCGCGGGGCGGGGGGGCTGCGGATACGCAGTATTTT
.	14	TRBV20-1	.	TRBJ1-2	CSAQRSDRPYGYTF	TGCAGTGCCCAGAGGTCCGACCGCCCCTATGGCTACACCTTC
TRBD2	17	TRBV7-2	.	TRBJ2-3	CASSLPRGGAPTDTQYF	TGTGCCAGCAGCCTCCCCCGGGGGGGCGCTCCCACAGATACGCAGTATTTT
.	15	TRBV7-9	.	TRBJ2-3	CASSYRLLGTDTQYF	TGTGCCAGCAGCTATCGGCTCTTGGGCACAGATACGCAGTATTTT
.	15	TRBV12-3/TRBV12-4	once	TRBJ2-6	CASRIGSSGANVLTF	TGTGCCAGCCGGATAGGGAGCTCTGGGGCCAACGTCCTGACTTTC
TRBD1	14	TRBV12-3/TRBV12-4	.	TRBJ2-5	CASSPDRVRETQYF	TGTGCCAGCAGCCCTGACAGGGTCAGGGAGACCCAGTACTTC
TRBD2	16	TRBV6-5	.	TRBJ2-2	CASSHLAGVGTGELFF	TGTGCCAGCAGTCATTTAGCGGGGGTGGGCACCGGGGAGCTGTTTTTT
.	12	TRBV4-1	few	TRBJ2-3	CASSQEGDTQYF	TGCGCCAGCAGCCAAGAGGGAGATACGCAGTATTTT
TRBD2	14	TRBV5-1	many	TRBJ2-5	CASSYRGGQETQYF	TGCGCCAGCAGCTACCGGGGGGGCCAAGAGACCCAGTACTTC
TRBD1	14	TRBV5-1	few	TRBJ2-7	CASSQETGVHEQYF	TGCGCCAGCAGCCAGGAGACAGGGGTCCACGAGCAGTACTTC
.	16	TRBV5-1	few	TRBJ2-3	CASSLQPSVYTDTQYF	TGCGCCAGCAGCCTGCAGCCTAGCGTTTACACAGATACGCAGTATTTT
.	14	TRBV5-1	.	TRBJ1-2	CASRAPGEFDGYTF	TGCGCCAGCAGGGCTCCAGGGGAGTTCGATGGCTACACCTTC
.	15	TRBV11-3	.	TRBJ2-7	CASSPTHSTVYEQYF	TGTGCCAGCAGTCCAACCCACAGTACCGTGTACGAGCAGTACTTC
.	14	TRBV7-2	.	TRBJ1-1	CASSFVVRNTEAFF	TGTGCCAGCAGCTTTGTCGTCAGGAACACTGAAGCTTTCTTT
TRBD1	16	TRBV4-1	.	TRBJ1-1	CASSPRTGALNTEAFF	TGCGCCAGCAGCCCGCGGACAGGGGCGCTGAACACTGAAGCTTTCTTT
TRBD2	17	TRBV27	few	TRBJ2-7	CASSSRSLAGSSYEQYF	TGTGCCAGCAGTTCGCGGAGCCTAGCGGGGAGCTCCTACGAGCAGTACTTC
TRBD2	18	TRBV5-1	.	TRBJ2-1	CASTRVSLSGGPYNEQFF	TGCGCCAGCACCCGAGTCTCCCTTAGCGGGGGTCCCTACAATGAGCAGTTCTTC
TRBD2	16	TRBV9	few	TRBJ2-2	CASSRTSGGAGRELFF	TGTGCCAGCAGTCGAACTAGCGGGGGGGCAGGAAGGGAGCTGTTTTTT